The 4 T cell receptor beta chains below all came from one sample that was sequenced in a study of identical twins (dated by TCRdb to 2016 to 2017). The library was built by means of 5' RACE. The sequencer listed for this sample is Illumina HiSeq 2000. TCRdb trimmed public reads at Q25 via fastp, called clones via MiXCR and kept in-frame beta chains. Every entry covers one CDR3 protein and lists the most common genes and DNA from its rows. This sample lists 250,000 to 350,000 distinct CDR3 sequences; nearly 9.5% were detected once. Of the sample, about 7.1% is held by the ten largest clones. These data were likewise used in another study, on yellow fever vaccine responses in identical twins.

Sequenced material: CD8+ T cells sorted from blood. The source of these receptors is a young woman in good health.

This clonotype was counted a few times. In DNA form, the CDR3 reads TGTGCCAGCAGTTTTGGAAGGGGGTTCACAGATACGCAGTATTTT. Translation: CASSFGRGFTDTQYF. The V call is TRBV28, the J call TRBJ2-3; TRBD1 is a possible D gene (6 bases). The CDR3 totals 15 residues. Trimming took off 3 bases at V and 2 bases at J, with 12 bases between the two ends. Germline V gene sequence: CDR1 MDHEN, CDR2 SYDVKM.

This rearrangement joins TRBV29-1 to TRBJ2-7; 10 nucleotides agree with TRBD1. This CDR3 contains 16 residues. Germline V gene data show CDR1 as SQVTM and CDR2 as ANQGSEA. Losses at the gene ends were 5 bases for V and 3 bases for J; bases not matched to a gene: 13. CDR3 nucleotide sequence: TGCAGCGTTATAGGACAGGGGGATGTGGGCTACTACGAGCAGTACTTC. Encoded protein: CSVIGQGDVGYYEQYF.

The V gene is TRBV4-3, the J gene TRBJ2-1, with 10 bases fitting TRBD1. This CDR3 is built from 16 residues. Losses at the gene ends were 1 base for V and 8 bases for J; bases not matched to a gene: 8. Germline values: CDR1 LGHNA, CDR2 YSLEER. This CDR3 reads CASSQVGTGAAYEQFF. CDR3 sequence (DNA): TGCGCCAGCAGCCAAGTGGGGACAGGGGCAGCGTATGAGCAGTTCTTC.

Worth noting for this clonotype: This may be a read error, as it is one base from a much larger clone. The chain uses TRBV7-9 and TRBJ2-3; D may be TRBD1 (5 bases). Trimming shortened V by 5 bases and J by 0 bases, and 15 bases separated the two germline ends. This CDR3 is 16 amino acids long. Germline V CDR1 and CDR2: SEHNR, FQNEAQ (reference sequence). The chain's CDR3 is CASSLRTLTSTDTQYF. The CDR3 nucleotides read TGTGCCAGCAGCCTCCGGACACTTACTAGCACAGATACGCAGTATTTT.